The next 31 T cell receptor beta chains were all read from a single sample in a study of cytomegalovirus exposure and HLA in healthy donors. Only in-frame clones appear in the TCRdb table, and some are missing; sequencing was by immunoSEQ multiplex PCR. The profile shows around 170,000 clones, 75% to 90% of them singletons. Sequenced input: PBMCs. The receptors were gathered from a man in his late teens or twenties in good health and CMV-seropositive.

The rearrangement uses TRBV15 and TRBJ2-2, with D unresolved. The CDR3 has 14 residues. Germline V CDR1 and CDR2: LNHNV, YYDKDF (reference sequence). V lost 5 bases, J lost 3 bases, and 10 bases lay in between. The CDR3 DNA follows: TGTGCCACCAGCCCATCCCACTACACCGGGGAGCTGTTTTTT. Translated: CATSPSHYTGELFF. Combining the CDR3 with reference TRBV15 and TRBJ2-2 gives the whole variable domain DAMVIQNPRYQVTQFGKPVTLSCSQTLNHNVMYWYQQKSSQAPKLLFHYYDKDFNNEADTPDNFQSRRPNTSFCFLDIRSPGLGDTAMYLCATSPSHYTGELFFGEGSRLTVL.

The chain recombines TRBV5-4 with TRBJ2-1, with TRBD2 identical over 11 bases. The CDR3 loop spans 15 amino acids. After removal of 4 bases from V and 6 bases from J, the junction contained 6 bases not matched to a gene. Germline assignment: CDR1 SGHNT and CDR2 YYREEE (reference sequence). The CDR3 protein is CASSTLAGEGNEQFF. The CDR3 DNA reads TGTGCCAGCAGCACACTAGCGGGAGAAGGCAATGAGCAGTTCTTC.

V is TRBV28 and J is TRBJ2-7, with D perhaps TRBD2 (7 bases). The V end was cut by 5 bases, the J end by 3 bases, with 17 bases between. The germline V gene encodes CDR1 MDHEN and CDR2 SYDVKM. This CDR3 has 15 amino acids. As DNA, the CDR3 is TGTGCCAGCAGTCCAACGGGGGGCGCTTACTACGAGCAGTACTTC. Encoded protein: CASSPTGGAYYEQYF. Full variable domain (rest looked up from reference TRBV28 and TRBJ2-7): DVKVTQSSRYLVKRTGEKVFLECVQDMDHENMFWYRQDPGLGLRLIYFSYDVKMKEKGDIPEGYSVSREKKERFSLILESASTNQTSMYLCASSPTGGAYYEQYFGPGTRLTVT.

This chain joins TRBV5-4 and TRBJ2-7, with a possible D match to TRBD1 (5 bases). The CDR3 sequence is 15 residues long. V lost 0 bases, J lost 2 bases, and 12 bases lay in between. Germline CDR1 is SGHNT and CDR2 is YYREEE (reference sequence). In nucleotides, the CDR3 is TGTGCCAGCAGCTTGGAACCAGAGACAGCCTACGAGCAGTACTTC. It yields the protein CASSLEPETAYEQYF.

This clone was recorded a few times. V gene TRBV27 combines with J gene TRBJ2-7; the D gene is possibly TRBD1 (6 bases). This CDR3 region has 15 residues. CDR1 is MNHEY and CDR2 is SMNVEV in the germline V gene (reference sequence). The V end lost 1 base, the J end lost 6 bases, and 16 bases lay between the germline ends. The CDR3 protein is CASSLLPGTTGEQYF. Here the CDR3 DNA reads TGTGCCAGCAGTTTATTGCCCGGGACAACGGGCGAGCAGTACTTC.

This clone was detected a few times. For the CDR3, the DNA is TGCGCCAGCAGCTTGGGTTTCGGAGGCGACTATGGCTACACCTTC. Encoded protein: CASSLGFGGDYGYTF. The chain links TRBV5-1 to TRBJ1-2; D remains ambiguous. The germline gives CDR1 SGHRS, CDR2 YFSETQ. The CDR3 consists of 15 residues. With 0 bases removed from V and 3 bases from J, the gap between germline ends came to 12 bases.

The chain is built from TRBV19 and TRBJ1-6; D is unclear. Trimming left V 6 bases short and J 0 bases short, with 6 bases between. The CDR3 sequence is 14 residues long. Germline V gene data show CDR1 as LNHDA and CDR2 as SQIVND (reference sequence). CDR3 sequence reads: CASSGSSYNSPLHF. The CDR3 DNA is TGTGCCAGTAGCGGGAGCTCCTATAATTCACCCCTCCACTTT.

V usage is TRBV9 and J usage is TRBJ2-1; 8 bases line up with TRBD2. There are 15 residues in the CDR3. Germline values: CDR1 SGDLS, CDR2 YYNGEE. With V trimmed by 0 bases and J by 4 bases, 3 bases remained unmatched. The chain's CDR3 is CASSVGGGPYNEQFF. CDR3 nucleotides: TGTGCCAGCAGCGTAGGCGGGGGGCCTTACAATGAGCAGTTCTTC.

The chain uses TRBV5-1 and TRBJ1-1, with 7 nucleotides matching TRBD1. The CDR3 has 19 amino acids. With 3 bases clipped from V and 0 bases from J, the junction kept 17 bases outside the gene matches. CDR1 is SGHRS and CDR2 is YFSETQ in the germline V gene. The CDR3 loop is CASSSDPTGREGMNTEAFF. CDR3 DNA: TGCGCCAGCAGCTCCGACCCGACAGGGCGGGAGGGAATGAACACTGAAGCTTTCTTT.

V usage is TRBV7-3 and J usage is TRBJ2-1, with D possibly being TRBD2 (5 bases). V lost 5 bases and J 10 bases, leaving 15 bases between the germline ends. CDR1 and CDR2 (germline): SGHTA, FQGTGA. CDR3 length: 13 residues. The CDR3 DNA reads TGTGCCAGCAGCCCAACGGGGATGGGGGAGCAGTTCTTC. The encoded protein is CASSPTGMGEQFF.

This clone showed up just once. This sequence joins TRBV28 and TRBJ2-1, with unresolved D. The CDR3 consists of 14 residues. Trimming cost V 4 bases and J 4 bases, with 11 bases left between them. Looked up from germline, CDR1 is MDHEN and CDR2 is SYDVKM. The CDR3 sequence: CASSSELRYNEQFF. The CDR3, as DNA: TGTGCCAGCAGTTCGGAGCTAAGATACAATGAGCAGTTCTTC.

CDR3 region: CAWSRYGGTEAFF. CDR3 DNA sequence: TGTGCCTGGTCGCGGTACGGGGGGACTGAAGCTTTCTTT. The J gene is TRBJ1-1, the V gene TRBV30, with a tentative D call TRBD1 (5 bases). Trimming took off 5 bases at V and 5 bases at J, with 15 bases between the two ends. This CDR3 region has 13 residues. The germline V gene has CDR1 GTSNPN and CDR2 SVGIG (reference sequence). Using reference TRBV30 and TRBJ1-1 for the parts outside the CDR3, the full variable domain is SQTIHQWPATLVQPVGSPLSLECTVEGTSNPNLYWYRQAAGRGLQLLFYSVGIGQISSEVPQNLSASRPQDRQFILSSKKLLLSDSGFYLCAWSRYGGTEAFFGQGTRLTVV.

The J gene is TRBJ2-3, the V gene TRBV28; D is unclear. Germline V gene data show CDR1 as MDHEN and CDR2 as SYDVKM. The CDR3 is made up of 15 amino acids. V was trimmed by 4 bases and J by 0 bases, leaving 11 bases between them. CDR3 DNA: TGTGCCAGCAGTTCGAGTTACAGAAGCACAGATACGCAGTATTTT. Protein product: CASSSSYRSTDTQYF.

The V call is TRBV5-8, the J call TRBJ2-7; 12 bases align to TRBD2. V lost 4 bases, J lost 1 base, and 9 bases stayed unmatched. Germline CDR1 is SGHTS and CDR2 is YDEGEE. CDR3 length: 17 amino acids. The CDR3 protein is CASSPGPGTSGSYEQYF. In nucleotides, the CDR3 is TGTGCCAGCAGCCCCGGCCCCGGGACTAGCGGGTCCTACGAGCAGTACTTC.

This chain uses TRBV11-2 with TRBJ2-5; 9 bases fit TRBD2. Germline CDR1 is SGHAT and CDR2 is FQNNGV. J was trimmed by 2 bases and V by 4 bases; bases with no gene match: 5. The CDR3 runs to 15 residues. The CDR3 loop is CASSSRGGGQETQYF. The CDR3 DNA sequence: TGTGCCAGCAGCTCGCGGGGGGGAGGGCAAGAGACCCAGTACTTC.

This clone turned up a few times. The V gene is TRBV12-5, the J gene TRBJ2-1, with a weak D call TRBD1 (6 bases). The CDR3 contains 13 residues. V lost 8 bases, J lost 4 bases, and 12 bases lay in between. Germline CDR1 and CDR2: LGHNT and FRNRAP. This CDR3 is CASWTVPYNEQFF. The CDR3 region has the DNA TGTGCTAGTTGGACAGTACCATACAATGAGCAGTTCTTC.

The rearrangement links TRBV6-5 to TRBJ1-3, with TRBD1 identical over 7 bases. The trim removed 6 bases at V and 2 bases at J, leaving 7 bases unmatched. Germline values: CDR1 MNHEY, CDR2 SVGAGI. This CDR3 spans 15 amino acids. The CDR3: CASSSGTAAGNTIYF. The CDR3, as DNA: TGTGCCAGCAGCTCGGGGACAGCCGCTGGAAACACCATATATTTT.

Remarks on this clone: Other DNA sequences from this sample encode an identical CDR3 as well. The chain couples TRBV9 to TRBJ1-2; 10 bases map to TRBD1. Trimming took 2 bases from V and 2 from J; bases not matched to a gene: 0. The CDR3 extends over 14 amino acids. Germline loops: CDR1 SGDLS, CDR2 YYNGEE. This CDR3 reads CASSVGQGNYGYTF. The CDR3 bases are TGTGCCAGCAGCGTGGGACAGGGGAACTATGGCTACACCTTC.

The rearrangement uses TRBV30 and TRBJ1-5; no clear D gene. CDR3 length: 14 amino acids. Trimming removed 0 bases at V and 3 bases at J, with 9 bases between. Per germline, CDR1 GTSNPN and CDR2 SVGIG (reference sequence). The CDR3 nucleotides are TGTGCCTGGAGTGTACCGTGGCCCAATCAGCCCCAGCATTTT. Its protein product is CAWSVPWPNQPQHF.

This chain connects TRBV6-1 to TRBJ2-1; 9 nucleotides agree with TRBD2. In germline, CDR1 is MNHNS, CDR2 SASEGT. J lost 2 bases, V lost 4 bases, and 3 bases had no gene match. This CDR3 spans 15 amino acids. The CDR3 spells CASSVLAGTYNEQFF. In nucleotides, the CDR3 is TGTGCCAGCAGTGTCCTAGCGGGAACCTACAATGAGCAGTTCTTC.

The chain has TRBV30 and TRBJ1-6; D possibly corresponds to TRBD1 (5 bases). V lost 6 bases to trimming and J lost 7 bases, with 19 bases between them. The CDR3 length is 15 residues. The V gene's germline CDR1 is GTSNPN and CDR2 SVGIG (reference sequence). The CDR3 protein is CACFGASSKNSPLHF. CDR3 coding DNA: TGTGCCTGCTTTGGGGCTTCGTCGAAAAATTCACCCCTCCACTTT.

The chain uses TRBV9 and TRBJ1-3; D not resolved. Trimming shortened V by 0 bases and J by 8 bases, and 15 bases separated the two germline ends. This CDR3 contains 15 residues. Germline V lookup: CDR1 SGDLS, CDR2 YYNGEE. CDR3 bases: TGTGCCAGCAGCGTAGGAGGCAGAGCTCAAGACACCATATATTTT. This gives the protein CASSVGGRAQDTIYF.

The J gene is TRBJ1-2, the V gene TRBV19; TRBD1 matches 7 bases. J was trimmed by 6 bases and V by 7 bases; bases with no gene match: 11. This CDR3 spans 14 amino acids. CDR1 LNHDA and CDR2 SQIVND come from the germline V gene (reference sequence). CDR3 nucleotide sequence: TGTGCCAGTACCTCGACAGGGCTTATGGATGGCTACACCTTC. This gives the protein CASTSTGLMDGYTF. Full variable domain (outside the CDR3, taken from reference TRBV19 and TRBJ1-2): DGGITQSPKYLFRKEGQNVTLSCEQNLNHDAMYWYRQDPGQGLRLIYYSQIVNDFQKGDIAEGYSVSREKKESFPLTVTSAQKNPTAFYLCASTSTGLMDGYTFGSGTRLTVV.

The chain couples TRBV9 to TRBJ2-5; 8 nucleotides agree with TRBD2. V was clipped by 0 bases and J by 5 bases; unmatched bases: 3. The CDR3 is made up of 14 amino acids. Germline V gives CDR1 SGDLS, CDR2 YYNGEE. CDR3 sequence: CASSVVGLGETQYF. The CDR3 bases are TGTGCCAGCAGCGTAGTGGGACTAGGGGAGACCCAGTACTTC.

This sequence joins TRBV4-1 and TRBJ2-1; TRBD2 agrees at 8 bases. The CDR3 runs 15 residues. V was clipped by 0 bases and J by 6 bases; unmatched bases: 4. Germline V gives CDR1 MGHRA, CDR2 YSYEKL. The CDR3: CASSQDPAGVNEQFF. CDR3 sequence (DNA): TGCGCCAGCAGCCAAGATCCAGCGGGAGTCAATGAGCAGTTCTTC.

The chain has TRBV13 and TRBJ1-3, with D possibly matching TRBD1 (6 bases). Germline V gives CDR1 PRHDT, CDR2 FYEKMQ (reference sequence). The CDR3 consists of 14 residues. V was cut by 2 bases and J by 4 bases, with 9 bases left in between. The CDR3 reads CASSLTGPGNTIYF. CDR3 sequence (DNA): TGTGCCAGCAGCTTAACAGGGCCCGGAAACACCATATATTTT.

The CDR3 bases are TGTGCCAGCAGCGTAGGACCGGCAGGGGAGAGAGATACGCAGTATTTT. This codes for CASSVGPAGERDTQYF. The chain links TRBV9 to TRBJ2-3; tentative D call: TRBD1 (6 bases). Trimming removed 0 bases at V and 5 bases at J, with 16 bases between. CDR3 length: 16 amino acids. The germline gives CDR1 SGDLS, CDR2 YYNGEE.

The chain employs TRBV29-1 and TRBJ2-7; 8 bases agree with TRBD1. Germline V gives CDR1 SQVTM, CDR2 ANQGSEA. V dropped 7 bases and J dropped 0; count of bases not matched to a gene: 11. There are 15 residues in the CDR3. CDR3: CSARAGTGGSYEQYF. CDR3 nucleotide sequence: TGCAGCGCCCGGGCAGGGACAGGAGGCTCCTACGAGCAGTACTTC.

This chain links TRBV10-3 with TRBJ1-1; no clear D. CDR1 and CDR2 from the germline V gene are ENHRY and SYGVKD. The CDR3 loop spans 14 amino acids. Deletions cut 1 base from V and 2 bases from J, with 8 bases between. The CDR3 sequence is CAISELATNTEAFF. The CDR3 nucleotides are TGTGCCATCAGTGAGTTAGCTACTAACACTGAAGCTTTCTTT.

The chain has TRBV7-9 and TRBJ2-1, with a weak D call TRBD2 (5 bases). The germline V gene encodes CDR1 SEHNR and CDR2 FQNEAQ (reference sequence). This CDR3 has 13 residues. Deletions cut 5 bases from V and 13 bases from J, with 18 bases between. The CDR3 protein is CASSRVGAVDQFF. The CDR3 coding sequence is TGTGCCAGCAGCCGCGTGGGAGCGGTTGATCAGTTCTTC.

The genes are TRBV19 and TRBJ2-3, with TRBD2 matching 7 bases. Looked up from germline, CDR1 is LNHDA and CDR2 is SQIVND (reference sequence). The CDR3 loop spans 13 amino acids. V lost 5 bases, J lost 3 bases, and 2 bases stayed unmatched. CDR3 nucleotides: TGTGCCAGTAGTGCTAGCGGAACAGATACGCAGTATTTT. This encodes CASSASGTDTQYF.